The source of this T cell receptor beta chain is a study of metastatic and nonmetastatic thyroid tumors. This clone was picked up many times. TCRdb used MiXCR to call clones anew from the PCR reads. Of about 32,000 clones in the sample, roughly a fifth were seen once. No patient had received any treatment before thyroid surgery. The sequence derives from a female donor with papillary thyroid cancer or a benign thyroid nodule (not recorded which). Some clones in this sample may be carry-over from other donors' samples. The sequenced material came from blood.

CDR3 DNA sequence: TGTGCCAGCAGCTTAGCAGGGTTAGAGACCCAGTACTTC. It codes for CASSLAGLETQYF. The chain carries TRBV11-1 and TRBJ2-5; D is undetermined. This CDR3 comprises 13 residues. Germline assignment: CDR1 SGHAT and CDR2 FQDESV (reference sequence). V gave up 0 bases and J gave up 4 bases, with 6 bases separating them.